The next 17 T cell receptor beta chains were all read from a single sample in a study of T cells in Graves' hyperthyroidism and ophthalmopathy. Amplified regions were TCR beta CDR3 sequences from RNA transcripts. Initially, a first-round RT-PCR of the TCR CDR3 employed the HTBI primer set. MiXCR, run by TCRdb on the multiplex PCR reads, gives a single entry per CDR3 protein. The sample lists roughly 100,000 distinct CDR3 sequences; approximately 39% were seen once. The source material was peripheral blood or thyroid tissue (not recorded which). The receptors were gathered from a woman aged 25-40 years with Graves' hyperthyroidism.

There are many counts of this clonotype. The chain is built from TRBV28 and TRBJ2-2; 9 positions agree with TRBD2. The V gene end was trimmed by 5 bases and the J gene end by 5 bases; junction bases not matched to a gene: 6. Per germline, CDR1 MDHEN and CDR2 SYDVKM. This CDR3 spans 15 amino acids. The CDR3 loop reads CASSRSGRRTGELFF. Written as DNA, the CDR3 is TGTGCCAGCAGTCGTAGCGGGAGACGGACCGGGGAGCTGTTTTTT.

This clonotype has at least ten counts. This sequence joins TRBV28 and TRBJ2-7; D is ambiguous. This CDR3 region has 12 residues. Germline V lookup: CDR1 MDHEN, CDR2 SYDVKM. Trimming shortened V by 5 bases and J by 5 bases, and 10 bases separated the two germline ends. The CDR3 bases are TGTGCCAGCAGTCCGTGGTGGGACGAGCAGTACTTC. This gives the protein CASSPWWDEQYF. The full variable domain, its missing parts supplied by reference TRBV28 and TRBJ2-7, is DVKVTQSSRYLVKRTGEKVFLECVQDMDHENMFWYRQDPGLGLRLIYFSYDVKMKEKGDIPEGYSVSREKKERFSLILESASTNQTSMYLCASSPWWDEQYFGPGTRLTVT.

This rearrangement joins TRBV7-9 to TRBJ1-2; 10 bases are shared with TRBD1. V was pared by 5 bases and J by 6 bases, with 9 bases of the junction left unmatched. Germline V gives CDR1 SEHNR, CDR2 FQNEAQ (reference sequence). The CDR3 consists of 15 residues. CDR3 amino acids: CASSPPPGQGNGYTF. As DNA, the CDR3 is TGTGCCAGCAGCCCCCCCCCGGGACAGGGGAATGGCTACACCTTC.

This clonotype has a count of ten or more. The chain combines TRBV4-1 with TRBJ1-3; D unresolved. The length of the CDR3 is 15 residues. Germline CDR1 is MGHRA and CDR2 is YSYEKL. V lost 0 bases, J lost 1 base, and 7 bases lay in between. Here the CDR3 reads CASSQEQPSGNTIYF. The CDR3, as DNA: TGCGCCAGCAGCCAAGAACAGCCTTCTGGAAACACCATATATTTT.

This clonotype was counted between two and nine times. A read error may produce the germline difference seen at one junction end. V gene TRBV13 combines with J gene TRBJ2-6, with D possibly TRBD2 on 5 matching bases. From germline, CDR1 is PRHDT and CDR2 FYEKMQ (reference sequence). The CDR3 is 11 amino acids. CDR3 region: CASSRAGGEAF. The CDR3 DNA reads TGTGCCAGCAGTCGGGCCGGAGGTGAAGCTTTC. The full variable domain, in which reference TRBV13 and TRBJ2-6 provide the parts outside the CDR3, is AAGVIQSPRHLIKEKRETATLKCYPIPRHDTVYWYQQGPGQDPQFLISFYEKMQSDKGSIPDRFSAQQFSDYHSELNMSSLELGDSALYFCASSRAGGEAFGAGSRLTVL.

The chain uses TRBV7-6 and TRBJ2-2; D remains ambiguous. This CDR3 is built from 16 residues. Per germline, CDR1 SGHVS and CDR2 FNYEAQ. V was clipped by 3 bases and J by 2 bases, with 13 bases between them. The CDR3 spells CASSFMPAGNTGELFF. The CDR3 nucleotides are TGTGCCAGCAGCTTTATGCCAGCTGGAAACACCGGGGAGCTGTTTTTT.

Comments on this clonotype: No conserved phenylalanine or tryptophan is present at the end of the CDR3, so a read error is the likely explanation. This chain joins TRBV28 and TRBJ1-5; the D gene is possibly TRBD1 (5 bases). The CDR3 runs to 12 residues. V lost 1 base to trimming and J lost 7 bases, with 5 bases between them. Germline V gene sequence: CDR1 MDHEN, CDR2 SYDVKM. CDR3 bases: TGTGCCAGCAGTTTATCAGGGCAGCCCCAGCATTTA. Translating it yields CASSLSGQPQHL.

Worth noting for this clonotype: A junction end diverges from the germline sequence, so it may reflect a read error. V is TRBV10-2 and J is TRBJ2-5; D may be TRBD1 (5 bases). The CDR3 sequence is 14 residues long. Per the germline V gene, CDR1 is WSHSY and CDR2 is SAAADI. In DNA, the CDR3 is TGCGCCAGCAGTGATACAGGAAGCCAAGAGACCCTGCACTTC. Translation gives CASSDTGSQETLHF.

CDR3 region: CASRGDSHLYTF. The CDR3 DNA is TGTGCCAGCAGGGGGGACAGCCACCTCTACACCTTC. The chain links TRBV6-6 to TRBJ1-2, with 7 bases identical to TRBD1. V was clipped by 6 bases and J by 10 bases; unmatched bases: 8. The CDR3 contains 12 residues. CDR1 is MNHNY and CDR2 is SVGAGI in the germline V gene (reference sequence).

The chain combines TRBV7-9 with TRBJ1-6; D might be TRBD1 (6 bases). Germline loops: CDR1 SEHNR, CDR2 FQNEAQ (reference sequence). The CDR3 totals 13 residues. V lost 5 bases to trimming and J lost 8 bases, with 10 bases between them. The CDR3 is CASSGRTDSPLHF. The CDR3 bases are TGTGCCAGCAGCGGGCGGACAGATTCACCCCTCCACTTT.

The sample holds many counts of this clonotype. This chain connects TRBV6-1 to TRBJ1-5; D call uncertain. The V gene's germline CDR1 is MNHNS and CDR2 SASEGT. The CDR3 contains 13 residues. Trimming pared 6 bases from V and 4 bases from J, leaving 10 bases between. CDR3 sequence reads: CASSDEGNQPQHF. The CDR3 bases are TGTGCCAGCAGCGACGAGGGAAATCAGCCCCAGCATTTT.

J is TRBJ1-6 and V is TRBV9; unclear D gene. Trimming took off 5 bases at V and 5 bases at J, with 17 bases between the two ends. The germline gives CDR1 SGDLS, CDR2 YYNGEE. This CDR3 comprises 16 residues. DNA of the CDR3: TGTGCCAGCAGTTTTGGTCTGGGAAGTAATAATTCACCCCTCCACTTT. Its translation is CASSFGLGSNNSPLHF.

This clonotype was picked up many times. This chain links TRBV4-1 with TRBJ2-5, with D uncertain. The CDR3 runs 14 residues. Trimming cost V 1 base and J 2 bases, with 8 bases left between them. Germline values: CDR1 MGHRA, CDR2 YSYEKL. The DNA for the CDR3 is TGCGCCAGCAGCCAAGGAGTACTGCAAGAGACCCAGTACTTC. As protein: CASSQGVLQETQYF.

A note on this clonotype: This may arise from a read error, as a much more abundant clone is one base away. The rearrangement links TRBV9 to TRBJ2-7; TRBD2 agrees at 10 bases. CDR1 and CDR2 from the germline V gene are SGDLS and YYNGEE. The CDR3 length is 19 residues. The V segment lost 6 bases and the J segment 3 bases; nucleotides outside the gene matches: 21. This CDR3 reads CASNNFPPLLAGEHYEQYF. Here the CDR3 DNA reads TGTGCCAGCAACAATTTTCCCCCTCTGCTAGCGGGAGAACACTACGAGCAGTACTTC.

This clonotype was counted many times. The chain employs TRBV19 and TRBJ2-2; 8 positions match TRBD1. With 7 bases clipped from V and 3 bases from J, the junction kept 7 bases outside the gene matches. From germline, CDR1 is LNHDA and CDR2 SQIVND (reference sequence). The CDR3 length is 15 residues. As DNA, the CDR3 is TGTGCCAGTACCTGGACAGGGCGAGACACCGGGGAGCTGTTTTTT. Translation gives CASTWTGRDTGELFF.

J is TRBJ2-5 and V is TRBV6-6; the D gene is possibly TRBD2 (6 bases). The CDR3 extends over 12 amino acids. The germline V gene has CDR1 MNHNY and CDR2 SVGAGI (reference sequence). Trimming cost V 7 bases and J 8 bases, with 14 bases left between them. The CDR3 region is CASNPRRDTQYF. In DNA, the CDR3 is TGTGCCAGCAACCCCCGGAGGGACACCCAGTACTTC.

Notes on this clonotype: A read error is possible here, since a much larger clone lies one base away. This chain connects TRBV28 to TRBJ1-1; D uncertain. The CDR3 contains 13 residues. CDR1 and CDR2 from the germline V gene are MDHEN and SYDVKM. V lost 2 bases and J lost 4, with 8 bases in between. Here the CDR3 DNA reads TGTGCCAGCAGTTTAGTGGCCGTCACTGAAGCTTTCTTT. This encodes CASSLVAVTEAFF.